These 16 T cell receptor beta chains were sequenced from one sample in a study of technical replicates of blood from a handful of donors. Sequenced by immunoSEQ multiplex PCR; TCRdb stores in-frame clones only, minus some. Of more than 90,000 clones in the sample, 90% to 96% were seen once. The sequencing input was T cells isolated from PBMCs. The receptors stem from a human donor in good health.

J is TRBJ2-3 and V is TRBV2, with TRBD2 identical over 7 bases. With 4 bases clipped from V and 0 bases from J, the junction kept 4 bases outside the gene matches. Germline V gives CDR1 SNHLY, CDR2 FYNNEI. The CDR3 extends over 15 amino acids. The DNA for the CDR3 is TGTGCCAGCAGTGCTCTAGCGGCTAGCACAGATACGCAGTATTTT. It yields the protein CASSALAASTDTQYF. Full variable domain (remainder filled in from reference TRBV2 and TRBJ2-3): EPEVTQTPSHQVTQMGQEVILRCVPISNHLYFYWYRQILGQKVEFLVSFYNNEISEKSEIFDDQFSVERPDGSNFTLKIRSTKLEDSAMYFCASSALAASTDTQYFGPGTRLTVL.

The rearrangement joins TRBV10-2 to TRBJ2-7; TRBD1 might be the D (6 bases). CDR1 WSHSY and CDR2 SAAADI come from the germline V gene. V was trimmed by 3 bases and J by 3 bases, leaving 9 bases between them. The CDR3 is 13 residues long. The CDR3 reads CASSEGRGYEQYF. DNA for the CDR3: TGCGCCAGCAGTGAAGGCAGGGGCTACGAGCAGTACTTC.

This clone was counted a single time. The gene calls are TRBV19 and TRBJ1-1, with 9 nucleotides matching TRBD1. V lost 5 bases to trimming and J lost 1 base; unmatched junction nucleotides: 11. The CDR3 is 17 residues long. The V gene's germline CDR1 is LNHDA and CDR2 SQIVND (reference sequence). CDR3 sequence reads: CASSQIKQGARNTEAFF. The CDR3 bases are TGTGCCAGTAGTCAAATCAAACAGGGGGCCAGGAACACTGAAGCTTTCTTT.

The rearrangement uses TRBV20-1 and TRBJ2-5; tentatively, D is TRBD2 (5 bases). CDR3 length equals 11 residues. Per the germline V gene, CDR1 is DFQATT and CDR2 is SNEGSKA (reference sequence). The germline V and J ends were trimmed by 5 bases and 5 bases, with 9 bases remaining between them. The CDR3 DNA reads TGCAGTGCTCACTCTAGCGAGACCCAGTACTTC. Amino acid sequence: CSAHSSETQYF.

The chain couples TRBV11-3 to TRBJ2-7, with D perhaps matching TRBD2 (6 bases). V lost 3 bases, J lost 3 bases, and 15 bases lay in between. The length of the CDR3 is 15 residues. The germline V gene has CDR1 SGHNT and CDR2 YENEEA. The CDR3 DNA sequence: TGTGCCAGCAGCTTGGGGCGGGGAGAGGGCTACGAGCAGTACTTC. This translates into CASSLGRGEGYEQYF. Full variable domain (remainder filled in from reference TRBV11-3 and TRBJ2-7): EAGVVQSPRYKIIEKKQPVAFWCNPISGHNTLYWYLQNLGQGPELLIRYENEEAVDDSQLPKDRFSAERLKGVDSTLKIQPAELGDSAVYLCASSLGRGEGYEQYFGPGTRLTVT.

This chain uses TRBV4-1 with TRBJ1-1; no definite D call. V was shortened by 8 bases and J by 3 bases, with 10 bases between the two germline ends. The CDR3 is made up of 12 amino acids. Germline assignment: CDR1 MGHRA and CDR2 YSYEKL. The CDR3 spells CASSRVDTEAFF. The CDR3 bases are TGCGCCAGCTCCCGGGTTGACACTGAAGCTTTCTTT.

The rearrangement uses TRBV30 and TRBJ1-5; D gene uncertain. Germline lookup yields CDR1 GTSNPN and CDR2 SVGIG (reference sequence). CDR3 length: 12 residues. V was shortened by 0 bases and J by 6 bases, with 6 bases between the two germline ends. CDR3 loop: CAWSVQTQPQHF. CDR3 nucleotides: TGTGCCTGGAGTGTACAGACTCAGCCCCAGCATTTT.

The chain uses TRBV5-4 and TRBJ2-3; TRBD1 matches 7 bases. This CDR3 is built from 16 residues. With 4 bases clipped from V and 2 bases from J, the junction kept 10 bases outside the gene matches. Germline V gives CDR1 SGHNT, CDR2 YYREEE (reference sequence). The chain's CDR3 is CASSRTGTASTDTQYF. The DNA of the CDR3 is TGTGCCAGCAGCAGAACCGGGACAGCATCCACAGATACGCAGTATTTT. The entire variable domain, with the rest obtained from reference TRBV5-4 and TRBJ2-3, is as follows: ETGVTQSPTHLIKTRGQQVTLRCSSQSGHNTVSWYQQALGQGPQFIFQYYREEENGRGNFPPRFSGLQFPNYSSELNVNALELDDSALYLCASSRTGTASTDTQYFGPGTRLTVL.

V gene TRBV2 combines with J gene TRBJ2-1, with 14 bases that match TRBD2. Germline assignment: CDR1 SNHLY and CDR2 FYNNEI. The V gene end was trimmed by 7 bases and the J gene end by 3 bases; junction bases not matched to a gene: 11. The CDR3 is 18 amino acids. The DNA for the CDR3 is TGTGCCAGCATCCCTCTCGGGACTAGCGGGAGTGTCTACAATGAGCAGTTCTTC. Its protein is CASIPLGTSGSVYNEQFF.

Judged by abundance, this clone is medium-sized. This sequence joins TRBV19 and TRBJ2-7; TRBD2 is a possible D gene (6 bases). V lost 9 bases to trimming and J lost 0 bases, with 12 bases between them. CDR3 length: 13 amino acids. Germline CDR1 and CDR2: LNHDA and SQIVND (reference sequence). CDR3 region: CASTGGTSYEQYF. Written as DNA, the CDR3 is TGTGCCAGCACAGGAGGGACCTCCTACGAGCAGTACTTC.

The chain combines TRBV27 with TRBJ2-7; TRBD1 aligns across 9 bases. The CDR3 runs to 17 residues. Germline loops: CDR1 MNHEY, CDR2 SMNVEV (reference sequence). V dropped 2 bases and J dropped 2; count of bases not matched to a gene: 10. The CDR3 nucleotides read TGTGCCAGCAGTTTAAAAGTGGGTGGGGACAGGGCCTACGAGCAGTACTTC. It encodes CASSLKVGGDRAYEQYF.

The genes are TRBV10-3 and TRBJ2-1, with 8 bases identical to TRBD2. The CDR3 runs to 13 residues. The J segment lost 9 bases and the V segment lost 11 bases, leaving 12 bases of the junction unmatched. The germline V gene encodes CDR1 ENHRY and CDR2 SYGVKD. The CDR3, as DNA: TGTGCCTACCTCGCGGGAGGTCACAGTGAGCAGTTCTTC. It encodes CAYLAGGHSEQFF.

The chain joins TRBV28 to TRBJ2-3; TRBD2 aligns across 11 bases. There are 18 residues in the CDR3. J lost 3 bases, V lost 5 bases, and 13 bases had no gene match. Germline values: CDR1 MDHEN, CDR2 SYDVKM. CDR3 sequence: CASSPGATGLAVTDTQYF. The CDR3 region has the DNA TGTGCCAGCAGTCCTGGGGCGACGGGACTAGCGGTAACAGATACGCAGTATTTT.

V is TRBV19 and J is TRBJ2-2, with 13 bases that match TRBD2. J gave up 4 bases and V 5 bases, and 4 bases lay outside the gene matches. Germline V gene lookup returns CDR1 LNHDA and CDR2 SQIVND (reference sequence). This CDR3 is built from 16 residues. Here the CDR3 reads CASSPRTSGSTGELFF. CDR3 DNA: TGTGCCAGTAGTCCGCGGACTAGCGGGAGCACCGGGGAGCTGTTTTTT. The variable domain in full, completed from reference TRBV19 and TRBJ2-2, reads DGGITQSPKYLFRKEGQNVTLSCEQNLNHDAMYWYRQDPGQGLRLIYYSQIVNDFQKGDIAEGYSVSREKKESFPLTVTSAQKNPTAFYLCASSPRTSGSTGELFFGEGSRLTVL.

This clone was found a few times. The chain links TRBV7-9 to TRBJ1-5; tentatively, D is TRBD1 (5 bases). CDR1 SEHNR and CDR2 FQNEAQ come from the germline V gene (reference sequence). V shed 0 bases and J shed 5 bases, with 8 bases lying between them. The CDR3 extends over 14 amino acids. CDR3 amino acids: CASSLAGADQPQHF. The CDR3 DNA follows: TGTGCCAGCAGCTTAGCAGGGGCCGATCAGCCCCAGCATTTT.

The chain joins TRBV9 to TRBJ1-1; TRBD1 might be the D (6 bases). In germline, CDR1 is SGDLS, CDR2 YYNGEE. The CDR3 spans 12 residues. Trimming shortened V by 7 bases and J by 3 bases, and 10 bases separated the two germline ends. In DNA form, the CDR3 reads TGTGCCAGCTCAGGACAGTACACTGAAGCTTTCTTT. It specifies CASSGQYTEAFF.